These T cell receptor beta chains were read from a single sample in a study of shared clonotypes between healthy human individuals. Produced via immunoSEQ multiplex PCR; TCRdb's table is partial and in-frame only. The sample records 2,100,000 or so clones, about 94% being singletons. Sequencing was done on a sample of naive CD4+ T cells sorted from blood. The receptors originated from a man between 18 and 29 years old in good health. The CDR3 runs from the conserved cysteine through the conserved F or W. D genes are given only for firm matches. Some rows have no size entry. The others give once, few or many, or a class for an expanded clone.

clone size	D gene	V gene	J gene	CDR3 DNA	CDR3 protein
.	.	TRBV5-1	TRBJ2-2	TGCGCCAGCCAAGAAACGGGGTTCACCGGGGAGCTGTTTTTT	CASQETGFTGELFF
.	.	TRBV5-1	TRBJ2-1	TGCGCCAGCAGCGAGGACAGCTCCTACAATGAGCAGTTCTTC	CASSEDSSYNEQFF
.	.	TRBV5-1	TRBJ1-5	TGCGCCAGCAGCCAGGCGTCAGGTAACAATCAGCCCCAGCATTTT	CASSQASGNNQPQHF
.	.	TRBV7-2	TRBJ2-5	TGTGCCAGCAGAAGACCCAAGGTGGAGACCCAGTACTTC	CASRRPKVETQYF
.	TRBD1	TRBV4-1	TRBJ2-4	TGCGCCAGCAGCCAAGATATAGGGGACAGCATAGCCAAAAACATTCAGTACTTC	CASSQDIGDSIAKNIQYF
few	.	TRBV2	TRBJ1-5	TGTGCCAGCAGTGCGCAGGGGCCCTACAATCAGCCCCAGCATTTT	CASSAQGPYNQPQHF
.	TRBD1	TRBV6-6	TRBJ1-6	TGTGCCAGCAGCGCGGACAGGGTTCGTTCACCCCTCCACTTT	CASSADRVRSPLHF
.	TRBD1	TRBV6-5	TRBJ1-5	TGTGCCAGCAGACGACAGGGGGGTAGCAATCAGCCCCAGCATTTT	CASRRQGGSNQPQHF
.	TRBD1	TRBV9	TRBJ1-6	TGTGCCAGCAGCGGCTCCGGGACAGGGAGCTCACCCCTCCACTTT	CASSGSGTGSSPLHF
.	.	TRBV18	TRBJ1-2	TGTGCCAGCTCCACCCAGGCAGACGATGGCTACACCTTC	CASSTQADDGYTF
once	TRBD2	TRBV30	TRBJ2-5	TGTGCCTGGAGTGGGGGGACTAGCGGGGAGGAGACCCAGTACTTC	CAWSGGTSGEETQYF
once	.	TRBV2	TRBJ1-2	TGTGCCAGCAGTGAACGGCAGGGGAGGACCTATGGCTACACCTTC	CASSERQGRTYGYTF
.	.	TRBV7-2	TRBJ2-7	TGTGCCAGCAGCTTAGGGGCGGGGGACAGGAGGAACGAGCAGTACTTC	CASSLGAGDRRNEQYF
.	.	TRBV11-2	TRBJ2-5	TGTGCCAGCAGCTTAGAGGGGGGAAAGAACCTTCAAGAGACCCAGTACTTC	CASSLEGGKNLQETQYF
once	.	TRBV28	TRBJ2-1	TGTGCCAGCAGTCCCGCCCGGGGGACCTACAATGAGCAGTTCTTC	CASSPARGTYNEQFF
.	.	TRBV28	TRBJ2-2	TGTGCCAGCAGTTTCCCCGGGGAGCTGTTTTTT	CASSFPGELFF
.	TRBD1	TRBV7-9	TRBJ2-7	TGTGCCAGCAGCTTAGACAGGGGGCGCCCCTACGAGCAGTACTTC	CASSLDRGRPYEQYF
once	.	TRBV6-1	TRBJ1-3	TGTGCCAGCTACAGGGAAGGGGGAAACACCATATATTTT	CASYREGGNTIYF
.	.	TRBV30	TRBJ1-2	TGTGCCTGGAGCGGCGGACAGCTCAATGGCTACACCTTC	CAWSGGQLNGYTF
.	.	TRBV4-1	TRBJ1-6	TGCGCCAGCAGCCAAGATGGCGGGACGGCGCCTGAGGCCCTCCACTTT	CASSQDGGTAPEALHF
.	.	TRBV7-2	TRBJ2-3	TGTGCCAGCAGCTTAGGCGGGCGGGGTGCCCCAGATACGCAGTATTTT	CASSLGGRGAPDTQYF
.	.	TRBV30	TRBJ2-3	TGTGCCTGGACCATTGGGAACGTAGATACGCAGTATTTT	CAWTIGNVDTQYF
.	.	TRBV18	TRBJ2-7	TGTGCCAGCTCACCAGAGGGGTTGCCCTACGAGCAGTACTTC	CASSPEGLPYEQYF
.	.	TRBV6-1	TRBJ1-5	TGTGCATGTTCAGGGTTGGGGCAGCCCCAGCATTTT	CACSGLGQPQHF
.	.	TRBV19	TRBJ2-7	TGTGCCAGTAGTATAGACCCCCCAATGGGGGAGCAGTACTTC	CASSIDPPMGEQYF
once	TRBD1	TRBV30	TRBJ2-7	TGTGCCTGGGACAGGGGTCTCGAGCAGTACTTC	CAWDRGLEQYF
.	.	TRBV4-1	TRBJ2-7	TGCGCCAGCAGCCAAGGACAAGTCGGAGGCGAGCAGTACTTC	CASSQGQVGGEQYF
once	.	TRBV5-1	TRBJ2-2	TGCGCCAGCAGCTTGCCAGGCGCGAACACCGGGGAGCTGTTTTTT	CASSLPGANTGELFF
.	.	TRBV5-1	TRBJ2-5	TGCGCCAGCAGCTTGGCCGGCAGACAAGAGACCCAGTACTTC	CASSLAGRQETQYF
.	.	TRBV5-1	TRBJ2-5	TGCGCCAGCAGACTTGCGAGTGCGGAGACCCAGTACTTC	CASRLASAETQYF
.	.	TRBV11-2	TRBJ2-7	TGTGCCAGCAGGCACCTTAGGAGCCCCTACGAGCAGTACTTC	CASRHLRSPYEQYF
few	.	TRBV21-1	TRBJ2-7	TGTGCCAGCAACGAGCAGTACTTC	CASNEQYF
.	.	TRBV7-8	TRBJ1-2	TGTGCCAGCAGCTTGCTCCCCCACGTCCCCAACTATGGCTACACCTTC	CASSLLPHVPNYGYTF
.	.	TRBV5-1	TRBJ1-4	TGCGCCAGCAGCTTGAACGGGGATCTGAATGAAAAACTGTTTTTT	CASSLNGDLNEKLFF
.	.	TRBV6-6	TRBJ1-3	TGTGCCAGCAGTTCTCTCGGGGGGCAGAGCGGAAACACCATATATTTT	CASSSLGGQSGNTIYF
.	.	TRBV6-1	TRBJ2-7	TGTGCCACCACCAAAACAGGGATTACCTACGAGCAGTACTTC	CATTKTGITYEQYF
.	TRBD1	TRBV9	TRBJ2-6	TGTGCCAGCAGTTACCAGACAGGGTTTGGCCCGGGGGCCAACGTCCTGACTTTC	CASSYQTGFGPGANVLTF
.	.	TRBV27	TRBJ1-2	TGTGCCAGCGCAGACACGGGCCGGGCAGGGCTCGACTATGGCTACACCTTC	CASADTGRAGLDYGYTF
.	.	TRBV6-5	TRBJ1-5	TGTGCCAGCAGTTTGACAGCTTATAGCAATCAGCCCCAGCATTTT	CASSLTAYSNQPQHF
.	.	TRBV28	TRBJ2-7	TGTGCCAGCAGTTTATATCGGGTCTACGAGCAGTACTTC	CASSLYRVYEQYF